The 28 T cell receptor beta chains below were found in one sample sequenced in a study of HIV-infected patients and healthy controls. TCRdb ran MiXCR on the 5' RACE reads and lists one entry per CDR3 protein. This repertoire shows 60,000 to 70,000 distinct CDR3 sequences, roughly a fifth found once; its top ten account for around 1.4%. The sample taken for sequencing was CD4+ T cells from blood. The receptors come from a human donor in good health.

The V call is TRBV19, the J call TRBJ1-2; tentatively, D is TRBD1 (5 bases). Per the germline V gene, CDR1 is LNHDA and CDR2 is SQIVND (reference sequence). With 3 bases removed from V and 6 bases from J, the gap between germline ends came to 8 bases. This CDR3 is built from 12 residues. In nucleotides, the CDR3 is TGTGCCAGTAGTATTGAGGGGAATGGCTACACCTTC. Protein: CASSIEGNGYTF.

The chain has TRBV15 and TRBJ1-5; 11 bases agree with TRBD1. V was pared by 5 bases and J by 3 bases, with 9 bases of the junction left unmatched. CDR3 length: 17 residues. The V gene's germline CDR1 is LNHNV and CDR2 YYDKDF (reference sequence). The CDR3 region has the DNA TGTGCCACCAGCGGGGGACAGGGGGTTGGGGTCAATCAGCCCCAGCATTTT. This translates into CATSGGQGVGVNQPQHF.

This clonotype was found many times. The chain recombines TRBV15 with TRBJ2-7; D tentatively reads TRBD1 or TRBD2 (5 bases each). V lost 0 bases and J lost 7, with 10 bases in between. CDR1 and CDR2 (germline): LNHNV, YYDKDF (reference sequence). This CDR3 has 13 amino acids. The CDR3 spells CATSRDGTREQYF. CDR3 bases: TGTGCCACCAGCAGAGACGGGACGAGGGAGCAGTACTTC.

This clonotype appeared many times. This chain links TRBV6-5 with TRBJ1-5; possible D gene TRBD1, 6 bases. The CDR3 length is 14 residues. Trimming shortened V by 2 bases and J by 7 bases, and 12 bases separated the two germline ends. CDR1 MNHEY and CDR2 SVGAGI come from the germline V gene. As DNA, the CDR3 is TGTGCCAGCAGTTACGGGGGGGCGGGCCAGCCCCAGCATTTT. Residues: CASSYGGAGQPQHF.

J is TRBJ1-5 and V is TRBV6-2 or TRBV6-3, with TRBD1 matching over 9 bases. The CDR3 has 16 residues. The J segment lost 8 bases and the V segment lost 6 bases, leaving 14 bases of the junction unmatched. Germline V CDR1 and CDR2: MNHEY, SVGEGT. CDR3 nucleotide sequence: TGTGCCAGCAGGGATCGGGACAGGGAGCCCCAGGAGCCCCAGCATTTT. Its translation: CASRDRDREPQEPQHF.

This clonotype was seen a few times. This chain joins TRBV9 and TRBJ1-6; D not certain. The CDR3 totals 14 residues. V lost 0 bases and J 10 bases, leaving 11 bases between the germline ends. Germline lookup yields CDR1 SGDLS and CDR2 YYNGEE. The CDR3 coding sequence is TGTGCCAGCAGCGTAGGAGAGGGAGGATCACCCCTCCACTTT. Its translation: CASSVGEGGSPLHF.

This clonotype was observed a handful of times. The V and J genes are TRBV7-8 and TRBJ2-1, with D maybe TRBD2 (6 bases). CDR3 size: 16 residues. Germline CDR1 SGHVS, CDR2 FQNEAQ. Trimming left V 5 bases short and J 0 bases short, with 14 bases between. For the CDR3, the DNA is TGTGCCAGCAGCGAACGGGACTTGAGCTCCTACAATGAGCAGTTCTTC. Protein sequence: CASSERDLSSYNEQFF.

There are many counts of this clonotype. The genes are TRBV7-2 and TRBJ1-6, with no clear D. The V and J ends lost 4 bases and 14 bases respectively, with 12 bases between them. This CDR3 spans 12 amino acids. Germline values: CDR1 SGHTA, CDR2 FQGNSA. CDR3: CASSSRSGALHF. CDR3 nucleotides: TGTGCCAGCAGCTCACGGTCCGGGGCCCTCCACTTT.

Many counts were recorded for this clonotype. This sequence joins TRBV3-1 and TRBJ1-1; TRBD1 agrees at 9 bases. V was pared by 5 bases and J by 2 bases, with 6 bases of the junction left unmatched. CDR3 length equals 15 residues. Germline CDR1 is LGHDT and CDR2 is YNNKEL (reference sequence). The CDR3 reads CASSSRGQGNTEAFF. The CDR3 DNA follows: TGTGCCAGCAGCTCGCGGGGACAGGGAAACACTGAAGCTTTCTTT.

V and J are TRBV10-3 and TRBJ2-5, with unresolved D. The length of the CDR3 is 14 residues. V lost 4 bases and J lost 1, with 10 bases in between. CDR1 ENHRY and CDR2 SYGVKD come from the germline V gene. CDR3 bases: TGTGCCATCAGTGGTCAGCTGGGCCAAGAGACCCAGTACTTC. The encoded protein is CAISGQLGQETQYF.

The chain combines TRBV20-1 with TRBJ2-5, with 11 bases aligning to TRBD2. Germline V gene lookup returns CDR1 DFQATT and CDR2 SNEGSKA (reference sequence). The CDR3 is made up of 14 amino acids. V was clipped by 3 bases and J by 7 bases; unmatched bases: 7. CDR3 nucleotides: TGCAGTGCTAGTACTAGCGGGAGTGTTGGGACCCAGTACTTC. Translating gives CSASTSGSVGTQYF.

The V call is TRBV7-9, the J call TRBJ1-1; D is perhaps TRBD1 (6 bases). Germline V gene data show CDR1 as SEHNR and CDR2 as FQNEAQ (reference sequence). The CDR3 is 19 residues long. Trimming left V 4 bases short and J 5 bases short, with 29 bases between. The CDR3 region is CASSSGEDLFPGGGTEAFF. As DNA, the CDR3 is TGTGCCAGCAGCTCAGGGGAAGACCTATTCCCGGGAGGGGGAACTGAAGCTTTCTTT.

The chain links TRBV12-3 or TRBV12-4 to TRBJ1-6; D gene uncertain. Trimming left V 6 bases short and J 7 bases short, with 13 bases between. CDR3 length: 14 residues. The CDR3 nucleotides read TGTGCCAGCAGCTCGGGGAGGGAAAATTCACCCCTCCACTTT. It codes for CASSSGRENSPLHF.

The table lists this clonotype with many counts. The CDR3 loop reads CASSLDRLTDSGNTIYF. The CDR3 DNA reads as TGCGCCAGCAGCTTGGACCGTCTGACGGACTCTGGAAACACCATATATTTT. The chain carries TRBV5-1 and TRBJ1-3; D unclear. There are 17 residues in the CDR3. Germline V lookup: CDR1 SGHRS, CDR2 YFSETQ. V gave up 0 bases and J gave up 0 bases, with 13 bases separating them.

This clonotype was detected only a few times. J is TRBJ1-5 and V is TRBV18; D remains ambiguous. V was trimmed by 1 base and J by 0 bases, leaving 10 bases between them. The CDR3 has 16 amino acids. CDR1 and CDR2 (germline): KGHSH, LQKENI. CDR3 amino acids: CASSPRVELSNQPQHF. CDR3 nucleotide sequence: TGTGCCAGCTCACCACGGGTTGAACTTAGCAATCAGCCCCAGCATTTT.

This clonotype has ten or more counts. The rearrangement uses TRBV20-1 and TRBJ2-3; tentative D call: TRBD2 (5 bases). Trimming took off 0 bases at V and 6 bases at J, with 7 bases between the two ends. CDR1 is DFQATT and CDR2 is SNEGSKA in the germline V gene (reference sequence). The CDR3 sequence is 12 residues long. The DNA of the CDR3 is TGCAGTGCTAGAGACTCGGGGGATACGCAGTATTTT. It yields the protein CSARDSGDTQYF.

There are a few counts of this clonotype. The genes are TRBV3-1 and TRBJ1-1; 8 nucleotides match TRBD1. Germline assignment: CDR1 LGHDT and CDR2 YNNKEL (reference sequence). The CDR3 loop spans 15 amino acids. V lost 4 bases and J lost 3; bases outside the gene matches: 7. The CDR3 nucleotides read TGTGCCAGCAGCCCGGAAACCAGGGGGCACACTGAAGCTTTCTTT. It specifies CASSPETRGHTEAFF. The full variable domain, in which reference TRBV3-1 and TRBJ1-1 provide the parts outside the CDR3, is DTAVSQTPKYLVTQMGNDKSIKCEQNLGHDTMYWYKQDSKKFLKIMFSYNNKELIINETVPNRFSPKSPDKAHLNLHINSLELGDSAVYFCASSPETRGHTEAFFGQGTRLTVV.

Ten or more counts support this clonotype. V and J are TRBV20-1 and TRBJ1-2; a weak D match, TRBD1 (5 bases). V lost 5 bases and J lost 5, with 15 bases in between. The CDR3 spans 13 residues. Germline CDR1 DFQATT, CDR2 SNEGSKA (reference sequence). CDR3 sequence reads: CSASGTGWYGYTF. The DNA of the CDR3 is TGCAGTGCTTCCGGGACCGGGTGGTATGGCTACACCTTC.

This clonotype was seen repeatedly, ten times or more. The gene calls are TRBV21-1 and TRBJ2-7. TRBV21-1 is a pseudogene segment. The CDR3 spans 18 residues. CDR3: CASSKVFPLIRFSYEQYF. The CDR3, as DNA: TGTGCCAGCAGCAAAGTATTCCCTTTGATCAGGTTCTCGTACGAGCAGTACTTC.

V usage is TRBV6-5 and J usage is TRBJ1-6, with D hard to call. The CDR3 loop spans 18 amino acids. The V end was cut by 0 bases, the J end by 1 base, with 13 bases between. Per the germline V gene, CDR1 is MNHEY and CDR2 is SVGAGI. In DNA, the CDR3 is TGTGCCAGCAGTTACTCTGCAAACGGGAGGTCCTATAATTCACCCCTCCACTTT. Amino acids: CASSYSANGRSYNSPLHF.

This clonotype appeared a few times. The V gene is TRBV7-2, the J gene TRBJ2-1; D is unclear. Trimming shortened V by 1 base and J by 1 base, and 8 bases separated the two germline ends. CDR3 length equals 15 residues. CDR1 and CDR2 (germline): SGHTA, FQGNSA. The DNA of the CDR3 is TGTGCCAGCAGCTTAGATCATACATCCTACAATGAGCAGTTCTTC. Translated, it gives CASSLDHTSYNEQFF.

The chain links TRBV6-5 to TRBJ2-7; D perhaps matches TRBD1 (6 bases). CDR3 length equals 12 residues. Trimming left V 5 bases short and J 5 bases short, with 10 bases between. Germline-derived CDR1 and CDR2 are MNHEY and SVGAGI. The CDR3 sequence is CASSGTSHEQYF. The CDR3, as DNA: TGTGCCAGCAGTGGGACAAGCCACGAGCAGTACTTC.

The genes are TRBV6-5 and TRBJ2-1; 9 bases are a match to TRBD2. CDR3 length: 15 residues. The V and J ends lost 4 bases and 3 bases, in that order; junction bases with no gene match: 4. Germline CDR1 is MNHEY and CDR2 is SVGAGI. The chain's CDR3 is CASSSSGINYNEQFF. The CDR3 DNA reads TGTGCCAGCAGTTCTAGCGGGATCAACTACAATGAGCAGTTCTTC.

This clonotype was detected only a few times. The chain employs TRBV5-6 and TRBJ2-1; D call uncertain. Per germline, CDR1 SGHDT and CDR2 YYEEEE. The CDR3 totals 13 residues. The V end was cut by 0 bases, the J end by 7 bases, with 8 bases between. CDR3 protein: CASSLEVRNEQFF. CDR3 nucleotides: TGTGCCAGCAGCTTGGAAGTTCGGAATGAGCAGTTCTTC.

In nucleotides, the CDR3 is TGTGCCAGCAGTCCCCATGGTAGCGGGAGGGCCCACGAGCAGTACTTC. Its translation: CASSPHGSGRAHEQYF. The V and J genes are TRBV25-1 and TRBJ2-7; 11 nucleotides line up with TRBD2. The CDR3 extends over 16 amino acids. V lost 5 bases to trimming and J lost 5 bases; unmatched junction nucleotides: 11. Germline V gene data show CDR1 as MGHDK and CDR2 as SYGVNS.

The chain has TRBV20-1 and TRBJ1-4; D uncertain. Trimming shortened V by 5 bases and J by 3 bases, and 19 bases separated the two germline ends. CDR3 length: 16 residues. Germline values: CDR1 DFQATT, CDR2 SNEGSKA (reference sequence). In nucleotides, the CDR3 is TGCAGTGCTCCAAACCGCGCCGGGAATTCTAATGAAAAACTGTTTTTT. The encoded protein is CSAPNRAGNSNEKLFF.

This clonotype was seen ten or more times. The V gene is TRBV28, the J gene TRBJ2-7; 8 bases map to TRBD1. The CDR3 covers 14 residues. Germline CDR1 reads MDHEN; CDR2 reads SYDVKM. J was trimmed by 0 bases and V by 4 bases; bases with no gene match: 2. The CDR3 coding sequence is TGTGCCAGCAGTTCGGGGACAGGCTCCTACGAGCAGTACTTC. Translated, it gives CASSSGTGSYEQYF.

This clonotype showed up many times. The chain has TRBV6-5 and TRBJ1-5; no definite D call. The CDR3 is 17 residues long. V dropped 0 bases and J dropped 0 bases, with 12 bases sitting between them. CDR1 MNHEY and CDR2 SVGAGI come from the germline V gene. The CDR3 protein is CASSYSAPGYSNQPQHF. The CDR3 DNA is TGTGCCAGCAGTTACTCGGCTCCGGGGTATAGCAATCAGCCCCAGCATTTT.